This T cell receptor (beta chain) stems from a study of cytomegalovirus exposure and HLA in healthy donors. Study outcomes and limitations: Associated with cytomegalovirus, according to the listing, were 150 to 200 TCR beta chains. A highly shared variant cluster was judged a likely technical artifact.

V lost 6 bases, J lost 0 bases, and 7 bases stayed unmatched. Germline CDR1 and CDR2: MDHEN and SYDVKM. The CDR3 extends over 17 amino acids. It was with 60 Vbeta and 13 Jbeta primers that the PCR ran. The method was immunoSEQ multiplex PCR; TCRdb's version includes in-frame clones alone and lacks a portion of them. The sample yields 130,000 to 150,000 clones, 64% seen once. About this clone: Its antigen is not identified.

The TCR was taken from a woman aged 25 to 39 in good health and CMV-seropositive. The J gene is TRBJ1-6, the V gene TRBV28; 8 bases fit TRBD1. Sequencing input: PBMCs. This CDR3 reads CASRSRQGSSYNSPLHF. The CDR3 nucleotides read TGTGCCAGCAGGTCAAGACAGGGGAGCTCCTATAATTCACCCCTCCACTTT. Full variable domain (missing parts from reference TRBV28 and TRBJ1-6): DVKVTQSSRYLVKRTGEKVFLECVQDMDHENMFWYRQDPGLGLRLIYFSYDVKMKEKGDIPEGYSVSREKKERFSLILESASTNQTSMYLCASRSRQGSSYNSPLHFGNGTRLTVT.